What follows are 18 T cell receptor beta chains derived from one specimen sequenced in a study of T cells in Graves' hyperthyroidism and ophthalmopathy. Researchers amplified the TCR beta CDR3 regions from RNA transcripts. The TCR CDR3 was amplified in a first-round RT-PCR using the HTBI primer set. Each CDR3 protein gets one entry after TCRdb re-called the multiplex PCR reads with MiXCR. The table lists nearly 600,000 distinct CDR3 sequences, 13% to 15% of them singletons. Sequenced: blood. The source of these receptors is a woman between 18 and 29 years old with Graves' ophthalmopathy.

This clonotype occurred a few times. The CDR3 bases are TGTGCCAGAAAAGCGGGGATTCGCAATGAGCAGTTCTTC. Protein sequence: CARKAGIRNEQFF. The chain has TRBV2 and TRBJ2-1, with 7 bases lining up with TRBD2. CDR3 length equals 13 residues. V dropped 9 bases and J dropped 6; count of bases not matched to a gene: 8. Per germline, CDR1 SNHLY and CDR2 FYNNEI.

The chain uses TRBV4-3 and TRBJ2-7; TRBD2 is a possible D gene (7 bases). This CDR3 spans 16 amino acids. Germline assignment: CDR1 LGHNA and CDR2 YSLEER. The germline V and J ends were trimmed by 0 bases and 2 bases, with 14 bases remaining between them. CDR3 DNA sequence: TGCGCCAGCAGCCAAGATGGGGGGGCACGCGCCTACGAGCAGTACTTC. Encoded protein: CASSQDGGARAYEQYF.

This clonotype was counted ten times or more. This sequence joins TRBV4-1 and TRBJ1-4; D perhaps matches TRBD1 (6 bases). This CDR3 contains 14 residues. Germline CDR1 MGHRA, CDR2 YSYEKL. V lost 3 bases to trimming and J lost 8 bases, with 13 bases between them. CDR3 in amino acids: CASSQVNRGEKLFF. The DNA of the CDR3 is TGCGCCAGCAGCCAGGTTAATAGGGGGGAAAAACTGTTTTTT.

This clonotype was detected ten times or more. The chain carries TRBV11-1 and TRBJ2-1, with TRBD2 matching over 7 bases. The CDR3 spans 19 residues. J lost 0 bases, V lost 5 bases, and 16 bases had no gene match. CDR1 is SGHAT and CDR2 is FQDESV in the germline V gene (reference sequence). CDR3 DNA: TGTGCCAGCAGCCAGCGGGGAGGGTCAGCGGAGAGCTCCTACAATGAGCAGTTCTTC. Translated: CASSQRGGSAESSYNEQFF. The full variable domain, its missing parts supplied by reference TRBV11-1 and TRBJ2-1, is EAEVAQSPRYKITEKSQAVAFWCDPISGHATLYWYRQILGQGPELLVQFQDESVVDDSQLPKDRFSAERLKGVDSTLKIQPAELGDSAMYLCASSQRGGSAESSYNEQFFGPGTRLTVL.

This clonotype showed up just a few times. The V call is TRBV7-3, the J call TRBJ2-7; D is perhaps TRBD1 or TRBD2 (5 bases each). V lost 5 bases to trimming and J lost 3 bases, with 23 bases between them. Germline CDR1 SGHTA, CDR2 FQGTGA. The CDR3 covers 17 residues. CDR3 nucleotides: TGTGCCAGCAGCCCCCCCCGGTTGGGGGTGGACCTCTACGAGCAGTACTTC. This gives the protein CASSPPRLGVDLYEQYF. The variable domain in full, with the rest retrieved from reference TRBV7-3 and TRBJ2-7, is GAGVSQTPSNKVTEKGKYVELRCDPISGHTALYWYRQSLGQGPEFLIYFQGTGAADDSGLPNDRFFAVRPEGSVSTLKIQRTERGDSAVYLCASSPPRLGVDLYEQYFGPGTRLTVT.

This clonotype was detected many times. V and J are TRBV7-6 and TRBJ2-5, with TRBD2 matching over 9 bases. Per germline, CDR1 SGHVS and CDR2 FNYEAQ. The ends lost 2 bases at V and 2 bases at J; junction bases unmatched: 9. This CDR3 region has 17 residues. For the CDR3, the DNA is TGTGCCAGCAGCTTATCGGGACTAGCAACATATCAAGAGACCCAGTACTTC. Its translation: CASSLSGLATYQETQYF.

This clonotype was counted at least ten times. The rearrangement links TRBV6-5 to TRBJ2-7; the D gene is possibly TRBD1 (6 bases). This CDR3 has 17 residues. The germline V gene encodes CDR1 MNHEY and CDR2 SVGAGI. Trimming took off 4 bases at V and 2 bases at J, with 21 bases between the two ends. The chain's CDR3 is CASSSHGQSSSAYEQYF. CDR3 DNA sequence: TGTGCCAGCAGTTCCCACGGACAGTCTAGCTCAGCCTACGAGCAGTACTTC.

This clonotype came up many times. V usage is TRBV27 and J usage is TRBJ2-3; 8 bases agree with TRBD1. Losses at the gene ends were 8 bases for V and 3 bases for J; bases not matched to a gene: 4. The germline CDR1 and CDR2 sequences are MNHEY and SMNVEV (reference sequence). This CDR3 has 13 residues. The CDR3 protein is CASLHRGTDTQYF. The DNA for the CDR3 is TGTGCCAGCCTGCACAGGGGGACAGATACGCAGTATTTT.

This chain connects TRBV18 to TRBJ1-2, with 7 bases identical to TRBD1. The V and J ends lost 0 bases and 8 bases, in that order; junction bases with no gene match: 15. This CDR3 contains 17 residues. Germline V lookup: CDR1 KGHSH, CDR2 LQKENI. The DNA of the CDR3 is TGTGCCAGCTCACCACCGATTGGCTGGGACAGTCAAAGGGGCTACACCTTC. As protein: CASSPPIGWDSQRGYTF.

The CDR3 sequence is CASSLEGLAGVHEQFF. Written as DNA, the CDR3 is TGTGCCAGCAGCTTAGAGGGACTAGCGGGAGTCCATGAGCAGTTCTTC. The chain links TRBV7-2 to TRBJ2-1, with TRBD2 matching 14 bases. CDR1 is SGHTA, CDR2 FQGNSA, per germline. The CDR3 covers 16 residues. Trimming took 1 base from V and 8 from J; bases not matched to a gene: 4.

In this sample, this clonotype turned up many times. The chain combines TRBV11-3 with TRBJ2-3, with 8 bases aligning to TRBD2. The CDR3 length is 15 residues. The junction had 10 bases not matched to a gene; V was cut back by 5 bases and J by 6 bases. The V gene's germline CDR1 is SGHNT and CDR2 YENEEA. CDR3 nucleotides: TGTGCCAGCAGCGCAGGACTAGCCTCTGGTGATACGCAGTATTTT. Its protein product is CASSAGLASGDTQYF.

This clonotype occurred many times. The chain recombines TRBV20-1 with TRBJ2-7, with D possibly TRBD2 on 5 matching bases. V was cut by 6 bases and J by 3 bases, with 15 bases left in between. This CDR3 region has 13 residues. The germline CDR1 and CDR2 sequences are DFQATT and SNEGSKA (reference sequence). Here the CDR3 DNA reads TGCAGTGCCAGGAGCGGACCGGTCTACGAGCAGTACTTC. Protein sequence: CSARSGPVYEQYF.

In the case of this clonotype: It is likely a read error, because the conserved phenylalanine at the end of the CDR3 is missing. The chain links TRBV3-1 to TRBJ2-1, with no clear D. Germline V gene sequence: CDR1 LGHDT, CDR2 YNNKEL (reference sequence). This CDR3 comprises 14 residues. V was shortened by 4 bases and J by 0 bases, with 7 bases between the two germline ends. In DNA form, the CDR3 reads TGTGCCAGCAGCCTCGGTAGCTCCTACAATGAGCAGTTCCTC. As protein: CASSLGSSYNEQFL.

The chain employs TRBV5-4 and TRBJ2-1, with 12 bases fitting TRBD1. CDR3 length equals 15 residues. V lost 4 bases and J lost 6; bases outside the gene matches: 5. Germline CDR1 and CDR2: SGHNT and YYREEE (reference sequence). Here the CDR3 DNA reads TGTGCCAGCAGCCACCGGGACAGGGGGCTCAATGAGCAGTTCTTC. Its translation is CASSHRDRGLNEQFF.

The V call is TRBV20-1, the J call TRBJ1-2; D call uncertain. CDR1 and CDR2 from the germline V gene are DFQATT and SNEGSKA (reference sequence). Trimming stripped 5 bases from V and 5 bases from J, with 15 bases between. The CDR3 covers 13 residues. CDR3 nucleotide sequence: TGCAGTGCTGTACCGGGCCCTGGGTATGGCTACACCTTC. Its translation: CSAVPGPGYGYTF.

Many counts were recorded for this clonotype. The chain is built from TRBV12-3 or TRBV12-4 and TRBJ1-2; D perhaps matches TRBD1 (6 bases). The CDR3 totals 15 residues. Trimming removed 5 bases at V and 7 bases at J, with 20 bases between. The CDR3 bases are TGTGCCAGCAGTATCGACGATTTGGGGGCGGGTGGCTACACCTTC. Translation: CASSIDDLGAGGYTF.

This clonotype showed up many times. The rearrangement uses TRBV27 and TRBJ2-1, with D unclear. Germline CDR1 reads MNHEY; CDR2 reads SMNVEV (reference sequence). There are 15 residues in the CDR3. V was pared by 7 bases and J by 1 base, with 14 bases between. The DNA of the CDR3 is TGTGCCAGCACCCTTATGGGCTTGTCCTACAATGAGCAGTTCTTC. It translates to CASTLMGLSYNEQFF.

Ten or more counts support this clonotype. The V and J genes are TRBV7-3 and TRBJ2-1; 8 bases are shared with TRBD1. Germline values: CDR1 SGHTA, CDR2 FQGTGA. The CDR3 length is 16 residues. After removal of 5 bases from V and 2 bases from J, the junction contained 8 bases not matched to a gene. This chain's CDR3 is CASSPFTGGTYNEQFF. The CDR3 nucleotides are TGTGCCAGCAGCCCCTTCACAGGGGGGACCTACAATGAGCAGTTCTTC.